One sample yielded the 5 T cell receptor beta chains listed below, sequenced in a study of stem cell transplantation in POMP-related autoinflammatory disease. Some clones are missing from TCRdb's copy, which holds only in-frame ones; the method was immunoSEQ multiplex PCR. The sample has about 68,000 clones, just over 90% seen once; the top ten hold about 0.71%. Sequenced here: CD4+ T cells from PBMCs, sampled after stem cell transplantation. The receptors stem from a human patient with POMP-related autoinflammation and immune dysregulation (PRAID). The T cells may partly be graft donor cells.

The chain links TRBV6-5 to TRBJ2-2, with TRBD1 identical over 9 bases. V shed 9 bases, J shed 6 bases, and the junction held 5 bases outside the gene matches. Germline loops: CDR1 MNHEY, CDR2 SVGAGI. There are 13 residues in the CDR3. The CDR3 sequence is CASGGQGAGELFF. For the CDR3, the DNA is TGTGCCAGTGGGGGACAGGGTGCCGGGGAGCTGTTTTTT.

The rearrangement uses TRBV20-1 and TRBJ2-6; no definite D call. The CDR3 sequence is 14 residues long. Germline V gene sequence: CDR1 DFQATT, CDR2 SNEGSKA (reference sequence). V was pared by 3 bases and J by 4 bases, with 10 bases between. This CDR3 is CSASPAGGANVLTF. CDR3 coding DNA: TGCAGTGCTAGTCCGGCAGGAGGGGCCAACGTCCTGACTTTC.

The genes are TRBV5-1 and TRBJ1-1; D is undetermined. The CDR3 is 13 residues long. CDR1 is SGHRS and CDR2 is YFSETQ in the germline V gene. Deletions cut 5 bases from V and 2 bases from J, with 10 bases between. CDR3 coding DNA: TGCGCCAGCAGGGACGCCCCTAACACTGAAGCTTTCTTT. This codes for CASRDAPNTEAFF.

The chain is built from TRBV15 and TRBJ2-7; 7 bases fit TRBD2. Germline CDR1 reads LNHNV; CDR2 reads YYDKDF (reference sequence). This CDR3 has 15 amino acids. With V trimmed by 3 bases and J by 2 bases, 7 bases remained unmatched. The CDR3 reads CATSRKAGTTYEQYF. The CDR3 nucleotides are TGTGCCACCAGCAGGAAGGCCGGGACTACCTACGAGCAGTACTTC.

The chain links TRBV27 to TRBJ2-5; D might be TRBD2 (5 bases). V was cut by 6 bases and J by 1 base, with 9 bases left in between. The CDR3 has 13 amino acids. Germline V gene lookup returns CDR1 MNHEY and CDR2 SMNVEV (reference sequence). CDR3 protein: CASRPGSQETQYF. DNA of the CDR3: TGTGCCAGCAGGCCGGGATCCCAAGAGACCCAGTACTTC.